These T cell receptor beta chains were read from a single sample in a study of preoperative IRX-2 immunotherapy in early breast cancer. Sequencing used immunoSEQ multiplex PCR; TCRdb keeps in-frame clones, though not all of them. The sample contains around 25,000 clones, around 80% of which appear only once. The sample here was lymph node tissue, taken after IRX-2 immunotherapy. The receptors shown here come from a human donor with breast cancer. Both conserved end residues are part of each CDR3. The D gene is left open where the match is weak. Not all rows give a size; the values are once, few, many and, for expanded clones, a class.

d_gene,v_gene,j_gene,abundance,len,CDR3nt,CDR3aa
.,TRBV10-2,TRBJ2-7,.,14,TGCGCCAGCAGCGAGGAGGGACCTCCCAACGAGCAGTACTTC,CASSEEGPPNEQYF
TRBD1,TRBV11-3,TRBJ2-3,.,16,TGTGCCAGCACCGCGAACCAGGGACAGAGGGGAGATACGCAGTATTTT,CASTANQGQRGDTQYF
.,TRBV10-2,TRBJ2-1,.,15,TGCGCCACCCTGGGATCTAGCCGGGGCAAGAATGAGCAGTTCTTC,CATLGSSRGKNEQFF
.,TRBV29-1,TRBJ2-3,.,12,TGCAGCGCCCGAGGGCTAGAGGATACGCAGTATTTT,CSARGLEDTQYF
.,TRBV29-1,TRBJ2-7,.,13,TGCAGCGTTCGGGGGAGCCTGGGGGGCGAGCAGTACTTC,CSVRGSLGGEQYF
TRBD2,TRBV6-8,TRBJ2-7,.,18,TGTGCCAGCACCCGCTACGGACTAGCGGGAGGGCAGCCTAACGAGCAGTACTTC,CASTRYGLAGGQPNEQYF
.,TRBV7-1,TRBJ2-7,.,15,TGTGCCAGCAGCTTTTATCGGGGCCTTTCCTACGAGCAGTACTTC,CASSFYRGLSYEQYF
.,TRBV23-1,TRBJ2-5,.,13,TGCGCCAGCAGCCAAGGACGGAGAGAGACCCAGTACTTC,CASSQGRRETQYF
.,TRBV7-6,TRBJ1-3,.,17,TGTGCCAGCAGCGTTGGATACAGGGCCTACTCTGGAAACACCATATATTTT,CASSVGYRAYSGNTIYF
TRBD2,TRBV7-2,TRBJ2-3,.,16,TGTGCCAGCAGCCCCTCTAGCGGGTCTAGCACAGATACGCAGTATTTT,CASSPSSGSSTDTQYF
TRBD1,TRBV6-8,TRBJ2-1,.,16,TGTGCCAGCAGGGAACGGGACAGGGTAGTTTACAATGAGCAGTTCTTC,CASRERDRVVYNEQFF
TRBD2,TRBV19,TRBJ2-1,.,15,TGTGCCAGTAGTATAGGTAGCGGGAGGGCTAATGAGCAGTTCTTC,CASSIGSGRANEQFF
.,TRBV10-1,TRBJ2-5,.,11,TGCGCCAGCAGTCCTGGAGAGACCCAGTACTTC,CASSPGETQYF
.,TRBV30,TRBJ1-1,.,16,TGTGCCTGGAGTCGTAGTGGGTCCCTTATGAACACTGAAGCTTTCTTT,CAWSRSGSLMNTEAFF
.,TRBV19,TRBJ2-7,.,14,TGTGCCAGTAGTAAACGGTCCGGGTTGTACGAGCAGTACTTC,CASSKRSGLYEQYF
.,TRBV12-5,TRBJ2-1,few,13,TGTGCCAGCACCCTACAGGGTGCCGGAGAGCAGTTCTTC,CASTLQGAGEQFF
.,TRBV19,TRBJ2-5,.,17,TGTGCCAGTAGTATAACGCCCCGGACCCAGATAACGGTGACCCAGTACTTC,CASSITPRTQITVTQYF
.,TRBV18,TRBJ1-1,.,14,TGTGCCAGCGCCCCTAAGGAAGGGCACACTGAAGCTTTCTTT,CASAPKEGHTEAFF
TRBD2,TRBV28,TRBJ2-2,.,16,TGTGCCAGCAGCCATGGGGGAGCGGGAGCGACCGGGGAGCTGTTTTTT,CASSHGGAGATGELFF
.,TRBV29-1,TRBJ1-1,.,13,TGCAGCGTTGAGCGTGATAGTAATACTGAAGCTTTCTTT,CSVERDSNTEAFF
TRBD2,TRBV19,TRBJ2-1,.,15,TGTGCCAGTAGTATGGGACTAGCGGTCTACAATGAACAGTTCTTC,CASSMGLAVYNEQFF
.,TRBV6-8,TRBJ1-5,.,14,TGTGCCAGCAGGGATACAGGGCGCAATCAGCCCCAGCATTTT,CASRDTGRNQPQHF
TRBD1,TRBV6-8,TRBJ2-3,.,16,TGTGCCAGCAGTTACGGGTTCCAGGGGGGCACAGATACGCAGTATTTT,CASSYGFQGGTDTQYF
TRBD1,TRBV5-1,TRBJ2-3,.,15,TGCGCCAGCAGCTTCCGGACAGGGGGGACAGATACGCAGTATTTT,CASSFRTGGTDTQYF
TRBD2,TRBV11-3,TRBJ2-7,.,16,TGTGCCAGCAGCTTAAAAGGAGGGACTAGCGGGTACGAGCAGTACTTC,CASSLKGGTSGYEQYF
.,TRBV12-5,TRBJ1-5,once,13,TGTGCCAGCACCGGCGGGGGTAGTCAGCCCCAGCATTTT,CASTGGGSQPQHF
.,TRBV10-2,TRBJ2-7,.,15,TGCGCCAGCAGTGAGGTGGCTCTGAGCTCCTACGAGCAGTACTTC,CASSEVALSSYEQYF
.,TRBV6-8,TRBJ2-3,.,13,TGTGCCAGCTACTACGAGGCCTCAGATACGCAGTATTTT,CASYYEASDTQYF
.,TRBV5-1,TRBJ1-2,.,15,TGCGCCAGCAGCTTGGTCATAGGGGCTTCGTTGGGCTACACCTTC,CASSLVIGASLGYTF
TRBD1,TRBV30,TRBJ1-5,once,12,TGTGCCTGGAGTGACAGGGGTCAGCCCCAGCATTTT,CAWSDRGQPQHF
.,TRBV6-8,TRBJ1-2,.,15,TGTGCCAGCAGTTACGTGGGAGGGACTAACTATGGCTACACCTTC,CASSYVGGTNYGYTF
TRBD2,TRBV6-8,TRBJ2-5,.,18,TGTGCCAGCAGTGGGGTCAATCCGGGACTAGCGGGGCAAGAGACCCAGTACTTC,CASSGVNPGLAGQETQYF
.,TRBV19,TRBJ2-4,.,12,TGTGCCAGTAGTAGCCGGCAAAACATTCAGTACTTC,CASSSRQNIQYF
TRBD1,TRBV6-8,TRBJ1-1,.,15,TGTGCCAGCAGAAGGGACAGGCATCCGAACACTGAAGCTTTCTTT,CASRRDRHPNTEAFF
.,TRBV7-2,TRBJ1-4,.,13,TGTGCCAGCAGTTTTGACCCGAGGAAGGGACTGTTTTTT,CASSFDPRKGLFF
.,TRBV19,TRBJ2-2,.,14,TGTGCCAGTAGCAGGGACGGGCAGGCCGGGGAGCTGTTTTTT,CASSRDGQAGELFF
TRBD2,TRBV11-3,TRBJ2-3,few,14,TGTGCCAGCAGCTTACGGGAGGCTTCAGATACGCAGTATTTT,CASSLREASDTQYF
TRBD2,TRBV11-3,TRBJ2-1,.,19,TGTGCCAGCAGCTTAGGGTCTGGTGGACTAGCGGGTACCTACAATGAGCAGTTCTTC,CASSLGSGGLAGTYNEQFF
TRBD2,TRBV5-1,TRBJ2-5,.,17,TGCGCCAGCAGCTTGACATCAGGTGCGGGGGGCGAAAAGACCCAGTACTTC,CASSLTSGAGGEKTQYF
.,TRBV28,TRBJ2-7,.,13,TGTGCCAGCAGTTTAGGGCTAGCCTACGAGCAGTACTTC,CASSLGLAYEQYF
.,TRBV6-8,TRBJ2-7,.,14,TGTGCCACTGCCGGTGGGGCAGGGGTGAACGAGCAGTACTTC,CATAGGAGVNEQYF
TRBD1,TRBV28,TRBJ1-2,.,14,TGTGCCAGCAGGAGACCAAGACAGGGATCCGGCTACACCTTC,CASRRPRQGSGYTF
.,TRBV19,TRBJ2-1,.,13,TGTGCCAGTAGTATAGGCTACTACAATGAGCAGTTCTTC,CASSIGYYNEQFF
TRBD2,TRBV6-8,TRBJ2-5,.,15,TGTGCCAGCAGTTACAGGCCTAGCGGCCAAGAGACCCAGTACTTC,CASSYRPSGQETQYF
TRBD2,TRBV28,TRBJ2-7,.,16,TGTGCCAGCAGTTTTTCCCATGGGAGGGGCGGCTACGAGCAGTACTTC,CASSFSHGRGGYEQYF
.,TRBV19,TRBJ1-1,.,13,TGTGCCAGTAGCTTCGACGTGAACACTGAAGCTTTCTTT,CASSFDVNTEAFF
TRBD1,TRBV11-1,TRBJ2-1,.,15,TGTGCCAGCAGCTATAGGGACAGCTTATACAATGAGCAGTTCTTC,CASSYRDSLYNEQFF
TRBD2,TRBV19,TRBJ2-1,.,16,TGTGCCAGTAGAGCCAGGACTAGCGGGGATTACAATGAGCAGTTCTTC,CASRARTSGDYNEQFF
.,TRBV19,TRBJ2-5,.,11,TGTGCCAGTAGCAAAAAAGAGACCCAGTACTTC,CASSKKETQYF
TRBD2,TRBV10-2,TRBJ2-5,.,13,TGCGCCAGCAGCGTTAGCGGGAAAGAGACCCAGTACTTC,CASSVSGKETQYF
TRBD1,TRBV11-3,TRBJ2-2,few,16,TGTGCCAGCAGCCACAGACAGGGGAGCAACACCGGGGAGCTGTTTTTT,CASSHRQGSNTGELFF
.,TRBV7-1,TRBJ2-7,.,13,TGTGCCAGCAGCTTATCCCTAGAAGACGAGCAGTACTTC,CASSLSLEDEQYF
.,TRBV28,TRBJ2-2,.,17,TGTGCCAGCAGTCCCCCCTTAGGACGGAAGAACACCGGGGAGCTGTTTTTT,CASSPPLGRKNTGELFF
.,TRBV6-8,TRBJ2-7,.,13,TGTGCCAGCAGTTACTTGGAAGGTATGGAGCAGTACTTC,CASSYLEGMEQYF
.,TRBV6-8,TRBJ2-3,.,15,TGTGCCATCTCCTTGGACGGGGTAGTGACAGATACGCAGTATTTT,CAISLDGVVTDTQYF